This record looks at one T cell receptor beta chain sequence and its context. Each CDR3 protein gets one entry in TCRdb, which reprocessed the 5' RACE reads and gives no DNA. Its table records 150,000 to 180,000 distinct CDR3 sequences. This specimen belongs to a study of T cells expressing NK-cell markers. The CDR3 length is 13 residues. Germline V gives CDR1 SEHNR, CDR2 FQNEAQ (reference sequence). The clonotype was recovered from a woman in her forties or fifties in good health. What was sequenced was blood T cells: a sorted CD56 or NKG2C T cell subset, CD4+ or CD8+ T cells, or bulk PBMC T cells (not recorded which). The chain has TRBV7-9 and TRBJ1-1; TCRdb gives TRBD1 as the D gene, but with no DNA this cannot be confirmed. The CDR3 reads CASCTGVDTEAFF.